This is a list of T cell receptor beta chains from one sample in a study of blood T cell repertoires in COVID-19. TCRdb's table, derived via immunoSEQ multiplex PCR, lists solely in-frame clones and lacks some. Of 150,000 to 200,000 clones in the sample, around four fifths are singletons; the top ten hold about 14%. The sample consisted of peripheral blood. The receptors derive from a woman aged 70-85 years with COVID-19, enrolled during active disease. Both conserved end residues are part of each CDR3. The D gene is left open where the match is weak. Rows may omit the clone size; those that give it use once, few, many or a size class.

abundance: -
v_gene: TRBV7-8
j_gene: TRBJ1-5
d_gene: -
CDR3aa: CASSLRALRQSNQPQHF
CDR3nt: TGTGCCAGCAGCTTAAGAGCGCTACGACAGAGCAATCAGCCCCAGCATTTT

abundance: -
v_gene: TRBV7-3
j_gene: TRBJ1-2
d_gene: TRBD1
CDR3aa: CASSNNHGQGAGGYTF
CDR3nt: TGTGCCAGCAGCAATAATCATGGACAGGGAGCGGGTGGCTACACCTTC

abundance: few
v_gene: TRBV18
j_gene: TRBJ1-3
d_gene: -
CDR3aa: CASSPDRQRNTIYF
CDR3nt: TGTGCCAGCTCACCAGATCGACAGCGAAACACCATATATTTT

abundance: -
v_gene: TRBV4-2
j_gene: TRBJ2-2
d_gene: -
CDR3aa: CASSQDRRGGGELFF
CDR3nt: TGTGCCAGCAGCCAAGATCGAAGGGGGGGCGGGGAGCTGTTTTTT

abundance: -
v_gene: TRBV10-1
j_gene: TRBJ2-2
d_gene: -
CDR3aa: CASGQGFITGELFF
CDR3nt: TGCGCCAGCGGGCAGGGATTTATCACCGGGGAGCTGTTTTTT

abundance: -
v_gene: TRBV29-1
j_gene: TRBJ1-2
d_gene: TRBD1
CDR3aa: CSVSQGTGNYGYTF
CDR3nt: TGCAGCGTTTCCCAGGGGACAGGGAACTATGGCTACACCTTC

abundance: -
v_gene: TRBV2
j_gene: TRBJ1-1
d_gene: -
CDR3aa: CASAWGVTEAFF
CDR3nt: TGTGCCAGCGCCTGGGGGGTCACTGAAGCTTTCTTT

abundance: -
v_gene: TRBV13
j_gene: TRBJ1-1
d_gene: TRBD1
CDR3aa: CASRPNQGGGTEAFF
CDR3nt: TGTGCCAGCAGACCGAATCAAGGGGGCGGAACTGAAGCTTTCTTT

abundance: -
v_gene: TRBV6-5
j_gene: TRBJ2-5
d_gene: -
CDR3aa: CASSPRSTRETQYF
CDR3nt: TGTGCCAGCAGCCCCAGGTCCACACGAGAGACCCAGTACTTC

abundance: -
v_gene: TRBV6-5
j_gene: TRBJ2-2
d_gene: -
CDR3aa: CASRRDFRNTGELFF
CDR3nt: TGTGCCAGCAGAAGGGACTTCCGAAACACCGGGGAGCTGTTTTTT

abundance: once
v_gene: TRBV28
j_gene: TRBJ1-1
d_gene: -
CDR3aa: CARSKDSLNAPEF
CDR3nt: TGTGCCAGATCCAAGGACAGCCTAAACGCCCCCGAATTT

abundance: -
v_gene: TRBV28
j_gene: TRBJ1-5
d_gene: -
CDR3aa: CASSFSSRGGYQPQHF
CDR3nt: TGTGCCAGCAGTTTCTCTTCCAGGGGCGGTTATCAGCCCCAGCATTTT

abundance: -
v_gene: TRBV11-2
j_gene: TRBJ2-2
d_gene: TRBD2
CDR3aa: CASSSSLRGANTGELFF
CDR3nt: TGTGCCAGCAGCTCGTCCCTCCGGGGGGCGAACACCGGGGAGCTGTTTTTT

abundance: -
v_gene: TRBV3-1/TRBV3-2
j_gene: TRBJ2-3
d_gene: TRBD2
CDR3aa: CASSRRTSGFTDTQYF
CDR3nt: TGTGCCAGCAGTCGCCGGACTAGCGGCTTCACAGATACGCAGTATTTT

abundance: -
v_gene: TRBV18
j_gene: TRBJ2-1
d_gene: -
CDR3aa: CASSSYEQFF
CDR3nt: TGTGCCAGCTCATCGTATGAGCAGTTCTTC

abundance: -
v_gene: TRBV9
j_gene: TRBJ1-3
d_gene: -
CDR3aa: CASSVSGRGDTIYF
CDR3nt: TGTGCCAGCAGCGTATCCGGGAGGGGGGACACCATATATTTT

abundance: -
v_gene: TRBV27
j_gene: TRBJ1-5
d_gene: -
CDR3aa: CASSLDMLNQPQHF
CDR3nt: TGTGCCAGCAGCCTTGACATGCTAAATCAGCCCCAGCATTTT

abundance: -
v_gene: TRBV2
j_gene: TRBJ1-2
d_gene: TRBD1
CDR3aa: CASSPVPGQGAYTF
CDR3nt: TGTGCCAGCAGTCCAGTCCCGGGACAGGGGGCCTACACCTTC

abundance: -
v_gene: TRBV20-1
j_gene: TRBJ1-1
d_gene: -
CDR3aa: CSALWNTEAFF
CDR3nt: TGCAGTGCTCTTTGGAACACTGAAGCTTTCTTT

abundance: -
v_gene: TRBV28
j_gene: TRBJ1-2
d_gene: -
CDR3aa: CASSPPTGTLYGYTF
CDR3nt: TGTGCCAGCAGTCCACCAACCGGGACACTTTATGGCTACACCTTC

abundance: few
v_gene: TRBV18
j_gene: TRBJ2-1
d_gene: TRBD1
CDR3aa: CASSTGTGHNEQFF
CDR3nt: TGTGCCAGCTCAACTGGGACAGGTCACAATGAGCAGTTCTTC

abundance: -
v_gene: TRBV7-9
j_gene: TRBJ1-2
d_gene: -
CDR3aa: CASSFRQLIYGYTF
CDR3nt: TGTGCCAGCAGCTTCCGACAGTTAATCTATGGCTACACCTTC

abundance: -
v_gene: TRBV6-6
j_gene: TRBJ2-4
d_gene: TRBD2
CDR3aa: CASQGGQGGYIQYF
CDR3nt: TGTGCCAGCCAGGGAGGGCAGGGAGGTTACATTCAGTACTTC

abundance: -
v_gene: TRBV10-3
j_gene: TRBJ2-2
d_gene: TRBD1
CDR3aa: CAIKRGQDTGELFF
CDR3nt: TGTGCCATCAAACGGGGACAGGACACCGGGGAGCTGTTTTTT

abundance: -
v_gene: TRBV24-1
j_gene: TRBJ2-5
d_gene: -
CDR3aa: CATSDPKTGPSNGETQYF
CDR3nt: TGTGCCACCAGTGACCCTAAGACAGGACCAAGTAACGGAGAGACCCAGTACTTC

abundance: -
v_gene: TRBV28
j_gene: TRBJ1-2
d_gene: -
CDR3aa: CASSFRAGIGFDYGYTF
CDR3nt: TGTGCCAGCAGTTTCCGTGCGGGGATCGGGTTTGACTATGGCTACACCTTC

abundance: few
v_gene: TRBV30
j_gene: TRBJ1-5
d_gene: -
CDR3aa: CAWTPRGSVQPQHF
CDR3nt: TGTGCCTGGACCCCACGAGGAAGCGTGCAGCCCCAGCATTTT

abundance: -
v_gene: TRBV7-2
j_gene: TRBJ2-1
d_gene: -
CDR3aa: CASSPLGHEQFF
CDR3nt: TGTGCCAGCAGCCCCCTGGGCCATGAGCAGTTCTTC

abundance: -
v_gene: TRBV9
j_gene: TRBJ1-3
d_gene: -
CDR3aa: CASSHPRGSSGNTIYF
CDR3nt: TGTGCCAGCAGTCACCCCAGGGGAAGCTCTGGAAACACCATATATTTT

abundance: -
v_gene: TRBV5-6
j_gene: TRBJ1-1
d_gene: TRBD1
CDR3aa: CASSLPGQGSSEAFF
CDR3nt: TGTGCCAGCAGCTTACCGGGACAGGGAAGTTCGGAAGCTTTCTTT

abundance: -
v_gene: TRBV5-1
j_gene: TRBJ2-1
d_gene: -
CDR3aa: CASSSLINEQFF
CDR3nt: TGCGCCAGCAGCTCCCTAATCAATGAGCAGTTCTTC

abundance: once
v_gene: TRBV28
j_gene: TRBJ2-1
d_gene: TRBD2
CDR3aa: CASSTSGGAVVSYNEQFF
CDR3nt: TGTGCCAGCAGCACTAGCGGGGGGGCCGTGGTCTCCTACAATGAGCAGTTCTTC

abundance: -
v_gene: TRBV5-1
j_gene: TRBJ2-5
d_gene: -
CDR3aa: CASKSAGQETQYF
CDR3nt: TGCGCCAGCAAATCGGCGGGCCAAGAGACCCAGTACTTC